A single sample gave rise to the 15 T cell receptor beta chains below, sequenced in a study of identifying expanded T cells in peripheral blood. TCRdb's copy holds only in-frame clones and misses some; the assay was immunoSEQ multiplex PCR. This sample has 90,000 to 95,000 clones, with around 90% found just once. What was sequenced was blood. These receptors all come from a person aged 18 to 69 in good health.

V and J are TRBV27 and TRBJ2-1; 9 positions agree with TRBD1. With V trimmed by 6 bases and J by 8 bases, 8 bases remained unmatched. CDR1 is MNHEY and CDR2 is SMNVEV in the germline V gene (reference sequence). The CDR3 covers 14 residues. CDR3 protein: CASRQGAPLDEQFF. In nucleotides, the CDR3 is TGTGCCAGCAGACAGGGGGCCCCCCTAGATGAGCAGTTCTTC.

J is TRBJ2-1 and V is TRBV5-1; possible D gene TRBD1, 6 bases. The germline CDR1 and CDR2 sequences are SGHRS and YFSETQ. Trimming removed 3 bases at V and 5 bases at J, with 21 bases between. CDR3 size: 17 residues. The CDR3 region has the DNA TGCGCCAGCAGCTCACAGGGATTCAGGGCAAGAAACAATGAGCAGTTCTTC. Translated: CASSSQGFRARNNEQFF.

The rearrangement joins TRBV19 to TRBJ1-2; weak D call: TRBD1 (5 bases). The CDR3 sequence is 18 residues long. Germline V lookup: CDR1 LNHDA, CDR2 SQIVND (reference sequence). V lost 5 bases and J 8 bases, leaving 30 bases between the germline ends. This CDR3 reads CASSEAGNSDPQVRGYTF. DNA for the CDR3: TGTGCCAGTAGTGAAGCAGGGAATTCCGACCCGCAAGTACGGGGCTACACCTTC.

In its sample, this clone was seen once. The chain has TRBV6-5 and TRBJ2-6; TRBD1 is a possible D gene (5 bases). Looked up from germline, CDR1 is MNHEY and CDR2 is SVGAGI. The CDR3 consists of 16 residues. Trimming took off 0 bases at V and 2 bases at J, with 8 bases between the two ends. CDR3 amino acids: CASSYSAGTGANVLTF. CDR3 sequence (DNA): TGTGCCAGCAGTTACTCAGCAGGGACTGGGGCCAACGTCCTGACTTTC.

The chain employs TRBV5-6 and TRBJ2-1, with unresolved D. V shed 0 bases and J shed 7 bases, with 11 bases lying between them. This CDR3 spans 14 amino acids. The germline V gene encodes CDR1 SGHDT and CDR2 YYEEEE. The CDR3 DNA follows: TGTGCCAGCAGCTTGGTCGCGGCACGGAATGAGCAGTTCTTC. Protein sequence: CASSLVAARNEQFF. Combining the CDR3 with reference TRBV5-6 and TRBJ2-1 gives the whole variable domain DAGVTQSPTHLIKTRGQQVTLRCSPKSGHDTVSWYQQALGQGPQFIFQYYEEEERQRGNFPDRFSGHQFPNYSSELNVNALLLGDSALYLCASSLVAARNEQFFGPGTRLTVL.

The CDR3 is CASSAGTGDYGYTF. As DNA, the CDR3 is TGTGCCAGCAGTGCCGGGACAGGGGACTATGGCTACACCTTC. This chain links TRBV27 with TRBJ1-2; 10 bases align to TRBD1. Germline values: CDR1 MNHEY, CDR2 SMNVEV (reference sequence). CDR3 length: 14 residues. V shed 5 bases, J shed 3 bases, and the junction held 3 bases outside the gene matches.

The chain uses TRBV10-3 and TRBJ2-7; TRBD2 matches at 7 bases. The germline V gene has CDR1 ENHRY and CDR2 SYGVKD. The V gene end was trimmed by 4 bases and the J gene end by 5 bases; junction bases not matched to a gene: 8. The CDR3 spans 14 residues. CDR3 amino acids: CAISVIAGENEQYF. The CDR3 DNA sequence: TGTGCCATCAGTGTTATTGCGGGGGAAAACGAGCAGTACTTC.

The chain joins TRBV4-1 to TRBJ1-3; D is unclear. Trimming took 0 bases from V and 0 from J, leaving 12 bases between them. This CDR3 region has 17 residues. Germline loops: CDR1 MGHRA, CDR2 YSYEKL. CDR3 loop: CASSQDRTASSGNTIYF. The CDR3 region has the DNA TGCGCCAGCAGCCAAGATCGTACGGCGAGCTCTGGAAACACCATATATTTT.

The chain combines TRBV7-3 with TRBJ2-1; TRBD2 might be the D (5 bases). Trimming took off 5 bases at V and 4 bases at J, with 18 bases between the two ends. Germline CDR1 and CDR2: SGHTA and FQGTGA. The CDR3 is 16 residues long. CDR3 protein: CASSPVGLRSYNEQFF. CDR3 nucleotide sequence: TGTGCCAGCAGCCCTGTAGGACTCAGGTCATACAATGAGCAGTTCTTC.

The CDR3 loop reads CASSPDGIRPQHF. CDR3 bases: TGCGCCAGCAGCCCGGACGGGATTCGGCCCCAGCATTTT. The J gene is TRBJ1-5, the V gene TRBV5-1, with unresolved D. The germline V gene encodes CDR1 SGHRS and CDR2 YFSETQ. This CDR3 has 13 residues. Between the trimmed V and J ends, which lost 4 bases and 9 bases, there was a span of 14 bases.

The chain is built from TRBV6-6 and TRBJ2-1; 10 bases agree with TRBD2. Germline loops: CDR1 MNHNY, CDR2 SVGAGI (reference sequence). V dropped 4 bases and J dropped 7; count of bases not matched to a gene: 4. The CDR3 sequence is 14 residues long. The CDR3 spells CASSSSGSLNEQFF. CDR3 bases: TGTGCCAGCAGTTCTAGCGGGAGTTTGAATGAGCAGTTCTTC.

The V call is TRBV11-1, the J call TRBJ2-5, with D possibly being TRBD1 (5 bases). The V end was cut by 2 bases, the J end by 2 bases, with 9 bases between. From germline, CDR1 is SGHAT and CDR2 FQDESV (reference sequence). The CDR3 loop spans 14 amino acids. CDR3 nucleotide sequence: TGTGCCAGCAGCTTATTACGGACACAAGAGACCCAGTACTTC. Residues: CASSLLRTQETQYF.

This clone appeared a few times. This sequence joins TRBV30 and TRBJ1-1, with D maybe TRBD1 (5 bases). Germline V gene sequence: CDR1 GTSNPN, CDR2 SVGIG (reference sequence). The CDR3 extends over 13 amino acids. The V end lost 4 bases, the J end lost 4 bases, and 13 bases lay between the germline ends. CDR3: CAWNQGGRTEAFF. CDR3 in DNA: TGTGCCTGGAATCAGGGAGGACGCACTGAAGCTTTCTTT.

With regard to this clone: The same CDR3 also results from other DNA sequences found in this sample. The chain recombines TRBV6-1 with TRBJ1-2, with D unclear. The CDR3 is 12 residues long. CDR1 and CDR2 (germline): MNHNS, SASEGT. The V and J ends lost 2 bases and 3 bases respectively, with 4 bases between them. CDR3 loop: CASSELDYGYTF. In DNA, the CDR3 is TGTGCCAGCAGTGAATTGGACTATGGCTACACCTTC.

This sequence joins TRBV29-1 and TRBJ1-2; the D gene is possibly TRBD1 (6 bases). V was trimmed by 7 bases and J by 6 bases, leaving 18 bases between them. The CDR3 totals 13 residues. CDR1 is SQVTM, CDR2 ANQGSEA, per germline. The CDR3 nucleotides read TGCAGCGCCTATTACAGGGCGGAGAATGGCTACACCTTC. Protein sequence: CSAYYRAENGYTF.